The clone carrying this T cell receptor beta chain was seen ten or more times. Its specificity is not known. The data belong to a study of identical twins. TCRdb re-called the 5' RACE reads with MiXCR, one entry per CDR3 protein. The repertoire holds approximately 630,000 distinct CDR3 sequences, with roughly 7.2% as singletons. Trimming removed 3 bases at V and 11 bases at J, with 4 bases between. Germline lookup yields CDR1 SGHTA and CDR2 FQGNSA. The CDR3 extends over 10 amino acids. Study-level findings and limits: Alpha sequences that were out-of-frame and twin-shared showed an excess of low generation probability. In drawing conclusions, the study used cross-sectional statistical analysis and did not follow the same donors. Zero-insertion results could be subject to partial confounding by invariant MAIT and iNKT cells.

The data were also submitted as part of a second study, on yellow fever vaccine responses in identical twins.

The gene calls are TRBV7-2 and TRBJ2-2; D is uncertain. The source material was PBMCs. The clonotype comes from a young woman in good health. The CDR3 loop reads CASSFGELFF. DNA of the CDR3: TGTGCCAGCAGCTTCGGTGAGCTGTTTTTT.